Listed here are 24 T cell receptor beta chains from one sample, sequenced in a study of blood T cell repertoires in COVID-19. Sequencing used immunoSEQ multiplex PCR; TCRdb keeps in-frame clones, though not all of them. The sample contains some 180,000 clones, roughly 89% of which appear only once. The sequencing sample was made of peripheral blood. These receptors came from a man aged 45 to 65 with acute or convalescent COVID-19.

This chain links TRBV3-1 (or the pseudogene TRBV3-2) with TRBJ2-7; 13 bases align to TRBD2. With V trimmed by 3 bases and J by 5 bases, 10 bases remained unmatched. The V gene's germline CDR1 is LGHDT and CDR2 YNNKEL (reference sequence). The CDR3 is 17 amino acids. Here the CDR3 reads CASSHGLAGVGFDEQYF. Written as DNA, the CDR3 is TGTGCCAGCAGCCACGGACTAGCGGGAGTGGGATTCGACGAGCAGTACTTC.

The CDR3 DNA follows: TGTGCCAGTACCCGGACAGGGGGCGACGAGCAGTACTTC. It codes for CASTRTGGDEQYF. The chain is built from TRBV19 and TRBJ2-7; 11 bases are shared with TRBD1. Germline trimming cut 7 bases from V and 5 bases from J; bases unmatched to any gene: 4. This CDR3 has 13 amino acids. Germline CDR1 is LNHDA and CDR2 is SQIVND (reference sequence). Combining the CDR3 with reference TRBV19 and TRBJ2-7 gives the whole variable domain DGGITQSPKYLFRKEGQNVTLSCEQNLNHDAMYWYRQDPGQGLRLIYYSQIVNDFQKGDIAEGYSVSREKKESFPLTVTSAQKNPTAFYLCASTRTGGDEQYFGPGTRLTVT.

This chain uses TRBV9 with TRBJ1-1; TRBD1 is a possible D gene (5 bases). V lost 4 bases and J lost 1, with 11 bases in between. CDR1 is SGDLS and CDR2 is YYNGEE in the germline V gene. This CDR3 comprises 14 residues. In DNA, the CDR3 is TGTGCCAGCAGCCCCCGACAGACGAACACTGAAGCTTTCTTT. This encodes CASSPRQTNTEAFF.

There are many counts of this clone. The rearrangement links TRBV11-3 to TRBJ2-2; TRBD2 agrees at 10 bases. The CDR3 totals 16 residues. V lost 5 bases and J lost 3; bases outside the gene matches: 6. CDR1 and CDR2 (germline): SGHNT, YENEEA. The CDR3 region is CASSGALAGDTGELFF. For the CDR3, the DNA is TGTGCCAGCAGCGGAGCCCTAGCGGGGGACACCGGGGAGCTGTTTTTT.

This sequence joins TRBV28 and TRBJ1-5; a weak D match, TRBD1 (5 bases). The germline V gene encodes CDR1 MDHEN and CDR2 SYDVKM. Trimming took off 6 bases at V and 5 bases at J, with 17 bases between the two ends. This CDR3 spans 15 amino acids. The CDR3 DNA sequence: TGTGCCAGCAGCACGACGGTTAGGGACTATCAGCCCCAGCATTTT. This codes for CASSTTVRDYQPQHF. The entire variable domain, with the rest obtained from reference TRBV28 and TRBJ1-5, is as follows: DVKVTQSSRYLVKRTGEKVFLECVQDMDHENMFWYRQDPGLGLRLIYFSYDVKMKEKGDIPEGYSVSREKKERFSLILESASTNQTSMYLCASSTTVRDYQPQHFGDGTRLSIL.

The V gene is TRBV30, the J gene TRBJ2-1; D is possibly TRBD2 (6 bases). V lost 0 bases, J lost 0 bases, and 15 bases lay in between. The CDR3 is 17 residues long. CDR1 is GTSNPN and CDR2 is SVGIG in the germline V gene (reference sequence). The CDR3 bases are TGTGCCTGGAGTGTCCAGCGGGCAAAGAGCTCCTACAATGAGCAGTTCTTC. It specifies CAWSVQRAKSSYNEQFF.

This clone was found a few times. The chain recombines TRBV5-4 with TRBJ2-3; possibly TRBD2 for D (5 bases). This CDR3 has 15 amino acids. Trimming stripped 1 base from V and 4 bases from J, with 13 bases between. From germline, CDR1 is SGHNT and CDR2 YYREEE (reference sequence). The CDR3 here is CASSLIGVGADTQYF. CDR3 DNA: TGTGCCAGCAGCTTGATCGGGGTAGGTGCAGATACGCAGTATTTT.

The chain links TRBV3-1 (or the pseudogene TRBV3-2) to TRBJ2-2; 10 nucleotides line up with TRBD2. The V segment lost 4 bases and the J segment 5 bases; nucleotides outside the gene matches: 7. Germline V gene sequence: CDR1 LGHDT, CDR2 YNNKEL (reference sequence). CDR3 length: 16 residues. CDR3 loop: CASSRASGSRTGELFF. The CDR3 DNA sequence: TGTGCCAGCAGCCGGGCTAGCGGGAGTAGGACCGGGGAGCTGTTTTTT.

The gene calls are TRBV19 and TRBJ2-7; possible D gene TRBD1, 6 bases. Germline V gene data show CDR1 as LNHDA and CDR2 as SQIVND (reference sequence). This CDR3 is built from 13 residues. Trimming took off 5 bases at V and 5 bases at J, with 13 bases between the two ends. This chain's CDR3 is CASSPTGKDEQYF. Here the CDR3 DNA reads TGTGCCAGTAGTCCGACAGGTAAGGACGAGCAGTACTTC.

CDR3 coding DNA: TGTGCCAGCAGTTTAGGAGCAGGGCTTAAAACCGGGGAGCTGTTTTTT. As protein: CASSLGAGLKTGELFF. The chain has TRBV27 and TRBJ2-2; D may be TRBD1 (5 bases). Germline lookup yields CDR1 MNHEY and CDR2 SMNVEV (reference sequence). Trimming removed 2 bases from V and 5 bases from J, with 15 bases in between. This CDR3 has 16 amino acids.

This chain uses TRBV30 with TRBJ2-7; 10 positions agree with TRBD2. The V and J ends lost 1 base and 7 bases, in that order; junction bases with no gene match: 10. This CDR3 has 15 amino acids. Germline values: CDR1 GTSNPN, CDR2 SVGIG (reference sequence). The CDR3 is CAWSEGSGRAGEQYF. The CDR3 DNA follows: TGTGCCTGGAGTGAAGGGAGCGGGAGGGCCGGGGAGCAGTACTTC.

This clone showed up just once. The rearrangement uses TRBV6-1 and TRBJ1-6; D gene uncertain. Looked up from germline, CDR1 is MNHNS and CDR2 is SASEGT. This CDR3 is built from 16 residues. Trimming left V 2 bases short and J 3 bases short, with 11 bases between. The CDR3 coding sequence is TGTGCCAGCAGTGAACGGGGTTTTGTCTATAATTCACCCCTCCACTTT. This codes for CASSERGFVYNSPLHF.

V gene TRBV2 combines with J gene TRBJ1-1, with D perhaps TRBD1 (5 bases). V lost 0 bases and J 9 bases, leaving 11 bases between the germline ends. Germline V gene data show CDR1 as SNHLY and CDR2 as FYNNEI. The CDR3 totals 13 residues. CDR3 DNA: TGTGCCAGCAGTGAAGCAAAGGGGCAGAAAGCTTTCTTT. Translation: CASSEAKGQKAFF.

The gene calls are TRBV28 and TRBJ2-3, with 7 bases identical to TRBD2. This CDR3 region has 16 residues. The V gene end was trimmed by 8 bases and the J gene end by 2 bases; junction bases not matched to a gene: 13. Looked up from germline, CDR1 is MDHEN and CDR2 is SYDVKM. CDR3 in DNA: TGTGCCAGCCTACCAGTGCTAGCGGAGAACACAGATACGCAGTATTTT. This encodes CASLPVLAENTDTQYF.

The chain has TRBV28 and TRBJ1-2; tentatively, D is TRBD1 (5 bases). The V end was cut by 3 bases, the J end by 4 bases, with 12 bases between. Germline V lookup: CDR1 MDHEN, CDR2 SYDVKM. The CDR3 runs to 14 residues. In DNA form, the CDR3 reads TGTGCCAGCAGTTTCCTCGGGGGTTCCTATGGCTACACCTTC. Amino acid sequence: CASSFLGGSYGYTF.

CDR3 loop: CATSKNWDRGRPYEQYV. CDR3 DNA: TGTGCCACCAGCAAAAACTGGGACAGGGGGCGCCCCTACGAGCAGTACGTC. This chain uses TRBV15 with TRBJ2-7; 12 bases fit TRBD1. With 4 bases clipped from V and 2 bases from J, the junction kept 9 bases outside the gene matches. The CDR3 consists of 17 residues. The germline CDR1 and CDR2 sequences are LNHNV and YYDKDF (reference sequence).

The CDR3 is CASSATFSYEQYV. The CDR3 nucleotides read TGTGCCAGCAGTGCCACCTTCAGCTACGAGCAGTACGTC. V usage is TRBV7-2 and J usage is TRBJ2-7; no clear D. V was shortened by 6 bases and J by 3 bases, with 12 bases between the two germline ends. CDR1 and CDR2 (germline): SGHTA, FQGNSA. This CDR3 comprises 13 residues.

The count of this clone is one. V gene TRBV24-1 combines with J gene TRBJ1-2; TRBD1 matches at 7 bases. CDR3 length: 15 residues. Germline trimming cut 4 bases from V and 4 bases from J; bases unmatched to any gene: 8. Germline values: CDR1 KGHDR, CDR2 SFDVKD. This chain's CDR3 is CATSDRTGDPYGYTF. Written as DNA, the CDR3 is TGTGCCACCAGTGACCGGACAGGAGACCCCTATGGCTACACCTTC.

V gene TRBV7-2 combines with J gene TRBJ2-3; 12 nucleotides agree with TRBD2. Germline V lookup: CDR1 SGHTA, CDR2 FQGNSA. Germline trimming cut 6 bases from V and 7 bases from J; bases unmatched to any gene: 11. The CDR3 extends over 16 amino acids. The CDR3 loop is CASRPATSGSLNTQYF. Here the CDR3 DNA reads TGTGCCAGCAGGCCAGCGACTAGCGGGAGCTTAAATACGCAGTATTTT.

This chain links TRBV5-1 with TRBJ2-1, with 7 bases fitting TRBD1. This CDR3 region has 15 residues. In germline, CDR1 is SGHRS, CDR2 YFSETQ. V dropped 4 bases and J dropped 6; count of bases not matched to a gene: 10. The CDR3 loop reads CASSHPGQLVNEQFF. CDR3 bases: TGCGCCAGCAGCCATCCGGGACAGCTTGTCAATGAGCAGTTCTTC.

The chain is built from TRBV19 and TRBJ1-4; 7 nucleotides line up with TRBD1. V lost 5 bases and J lost 5; bases outside the gene matches: 8. Germline V gives CDR1 LNHDA, CDR2 SQIVND (reference sequence). This CDR3 region has 15 residues. CDR3: CASSAQTGFNEKLFF. The CDR3 nucleotides are TGTGCCAGTAGTGCCCAGACAGGGTTCAATGAAAAACTGTTTTTT.

This clone showed up just once. J is TRBJ2-1 and V is TRBV11-2; D is possibly TRBD2 (6 bases). This CDR3 spans 18 amino acids. V was clipped by 3 bases and J by 0 bases, with 18 bases between them. Germline lookup yields CDR1 SGHAT and CDR2 FQNNGV. This CDR3 reads CASSLGPIAGFSYNEQFF. CDR3 bases: TGTGCCAGCAGCTTGGGCCCTATCGCGGGGTTCTCCTACAATGAGCAGTTCTTC.

The rearrangement uses TRBV19 and TRBJ1-5; 7 bases agree with TRBD1. V lost 7 bases, J lost 0 bases, and 6 bases stayed unmatched. CDR3 length: 15 residues. Germline V gene sequence: CDR1 LNHDA, CDR2 SQIVND (reference sequence). CDR3 residues: CASTGQAGSNQPQHF. CDR3 nucleotide sequence: TGTGCCAGTACCGGACAGGCAGGTAGCAATCAGCCCCAGCATTTT.

This rearrangement joins TRBV5-6 to TRBJ2-7, with D possibly TRBD1 on 6 matching bases. Germline V gene sequence: CDR1 SGHDT, CDR2 YYEEEE. This CDR3 is built from 15 residues. Trimming removed 1 base from V and 5 bases from J, with 16 bases in between. The CDR3: CASSLRGTPFHEQYF. DNA of the CDR3: TGTGCCAGCAGCTTGAGGGGGACACCGTTTCACGAGCAGTACTTC.